This TCR beta chain was sequenced during a study of shared clonotypes between healthy human individuals. The material for each subset, its genomic DNA, was split evenly across several immunoSEQ plates. Around 32,000 T cell genomes, or around 300 ng DNA, went into unsorted PBMC replicate PCRs. As processed by the authors: From ImmunoSEQ came sequences covering only the junction and carrying no quality scores, so filtering differed. The repertoire was sequenced with immunoSEQ multiplex PCR; TCRdb's copy has only in-frame clones and lacks some. From that table come the V and J calls and clone size; the DNA was used to work out D and trimming. The sample gives a few hundred thousand clones, roughly four fifths of which show up once; about 11% is in the top ten. Turning to this clone: Its specificity is unknown.

Findings and limits, study-wide: Donor scarcity curtailed the genetic and exposure-history diversity represented herein.

Germline V lookup: CDR1 MDHEN, CDR2 SYDVKM. Trimming took 7 bases from V and 0 from J; bases not matched to a gene: 12. The CDR3 length is 17 residues. The source is a woman in her forties in good health. Some clones in this sample may be carry-over from other donors' samples. The chain is built from TRBV28 and TRBJ2-7, with 10 bases identical to TRBD2. The sample taken for sequencing was PBMCs. The CDR3 DNA is TGTGCCAGCAAGGAGCGGGAGGGCTCCATCAGCTCCTACGAGCAGTACTTC. It yields the protein CASKEREGSISSYEQYF.